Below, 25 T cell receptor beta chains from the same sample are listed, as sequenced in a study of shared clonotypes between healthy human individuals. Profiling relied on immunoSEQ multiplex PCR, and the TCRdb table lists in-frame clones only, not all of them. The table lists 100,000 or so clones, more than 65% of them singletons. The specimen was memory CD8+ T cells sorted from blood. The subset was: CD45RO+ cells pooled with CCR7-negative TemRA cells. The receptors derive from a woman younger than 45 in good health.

The CDR3 here is CATSSWDRASNQPQHF. The CDR3 DNA sequence: TGTGCCACAAGCTCCTGGGACAGGGCGAGCAATCAGCCCCAGCATTTT. The rearrangement links TRBV5-4 to TRBJ1-5; TRBD1 aligns across 9 bases. J gave up 1 base and V 9 bases, and 11 bases lay outside the gene matches. The CDR3 has 16 residues. The germline gives CDR1 SGHNT, CDR2 YYREEE (reference sequence).

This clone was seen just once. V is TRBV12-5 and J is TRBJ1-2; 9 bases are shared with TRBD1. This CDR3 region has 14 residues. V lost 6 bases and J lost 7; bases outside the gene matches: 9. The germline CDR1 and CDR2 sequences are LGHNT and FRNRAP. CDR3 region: CASGEDRGFGGYTF. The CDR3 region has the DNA TGTGCTAGTGGGGAGGACAGGGGCTTCGGTGGCTACACCTTC.

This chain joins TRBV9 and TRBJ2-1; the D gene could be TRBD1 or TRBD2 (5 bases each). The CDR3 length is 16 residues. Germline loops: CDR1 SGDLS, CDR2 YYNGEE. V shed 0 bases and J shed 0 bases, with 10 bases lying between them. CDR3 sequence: CASSVGGASSYNEQFF. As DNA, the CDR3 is TGTGCCAGCAGCGTAGGAGGGGCCAGCTCCTACAATGAGCAGTTCTTC. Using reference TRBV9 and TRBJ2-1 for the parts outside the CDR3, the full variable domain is DSGVTQTPKHLITATGQRVTLRCSPRSGDLSVYWYQQSLDQGLQFLIQYYNGEERAKGNILERFSAQQFPDLHSELNLSSLELGDSALYFCASSVGGASSYNEQFFGPGTRLTVL.

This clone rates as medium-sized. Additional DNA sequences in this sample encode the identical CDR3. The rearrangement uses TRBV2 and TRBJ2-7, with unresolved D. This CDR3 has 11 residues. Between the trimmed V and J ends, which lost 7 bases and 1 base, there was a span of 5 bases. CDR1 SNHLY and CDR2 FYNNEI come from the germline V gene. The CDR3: CASKGSYEQYF. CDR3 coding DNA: TGTGCCAGCAAAGGGTCCTACGAGCAGTACTTC.

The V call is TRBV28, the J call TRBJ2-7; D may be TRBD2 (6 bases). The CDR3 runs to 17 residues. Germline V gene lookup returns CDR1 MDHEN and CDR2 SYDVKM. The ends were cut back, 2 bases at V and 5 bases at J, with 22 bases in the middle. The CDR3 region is CASSLGSAGRTHHEQYF. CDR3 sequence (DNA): TGTGCCAGCAGTTTAGGATCAGCTGGGAGGACTCACCACGAGCAGTACTTC.

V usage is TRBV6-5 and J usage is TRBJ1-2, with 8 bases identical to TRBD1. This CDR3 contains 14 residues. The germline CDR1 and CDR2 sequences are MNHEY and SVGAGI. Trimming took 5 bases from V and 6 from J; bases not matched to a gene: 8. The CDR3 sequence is CASSGQGGFHGYTF. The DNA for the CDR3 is TGTGCCAGCAGTGGACAGGGAGGCTTTCATGGCTACACCTTC.

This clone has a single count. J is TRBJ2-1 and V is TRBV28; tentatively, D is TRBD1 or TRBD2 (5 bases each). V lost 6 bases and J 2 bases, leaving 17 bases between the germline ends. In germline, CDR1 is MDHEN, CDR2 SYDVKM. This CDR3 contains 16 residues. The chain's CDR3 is CASSSTRGPTYNEQFF. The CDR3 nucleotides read TGTGCCAGCAGCTCTACTCGGGGCCCGACCTACAATGAGCAGTTCTTC.

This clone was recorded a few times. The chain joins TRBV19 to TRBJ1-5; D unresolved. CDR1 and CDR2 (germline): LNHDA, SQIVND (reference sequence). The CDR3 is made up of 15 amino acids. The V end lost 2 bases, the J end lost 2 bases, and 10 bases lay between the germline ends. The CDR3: CASSIWGAGNQPQHF. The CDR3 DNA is TGTGCCAGTAGTATATGGGGAGCTGGCAATCAGCCCCAGCATTTT.

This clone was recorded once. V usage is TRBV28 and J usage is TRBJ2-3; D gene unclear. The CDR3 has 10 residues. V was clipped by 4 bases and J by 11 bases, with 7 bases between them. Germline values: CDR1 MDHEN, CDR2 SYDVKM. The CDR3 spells CASSSFRQYF. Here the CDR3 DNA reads TGTGCCAGCAGTTCTTTCAGGCAGTATTTT.

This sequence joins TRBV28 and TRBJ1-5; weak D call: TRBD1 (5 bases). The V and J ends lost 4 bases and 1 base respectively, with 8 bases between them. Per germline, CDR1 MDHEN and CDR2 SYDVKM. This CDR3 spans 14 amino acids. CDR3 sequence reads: CASSYRQSNQPQHF. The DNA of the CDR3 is TGTGCCAGCAGTTACAGGCAAAGCAATCAGCCCCAGCATTTT.

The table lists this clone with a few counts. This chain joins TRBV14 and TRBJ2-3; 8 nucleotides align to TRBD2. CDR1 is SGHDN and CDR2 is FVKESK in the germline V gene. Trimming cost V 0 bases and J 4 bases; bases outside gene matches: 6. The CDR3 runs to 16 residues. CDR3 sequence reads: CASSQDSGELADTQYF. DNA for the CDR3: TGTGCCAGCAGCCAAGATAGCGGGGAATTAGCAGATACGCAGTATTTT.

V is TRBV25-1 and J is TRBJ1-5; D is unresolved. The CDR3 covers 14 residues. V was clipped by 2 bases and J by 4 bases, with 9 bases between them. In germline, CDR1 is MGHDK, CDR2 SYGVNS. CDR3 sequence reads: CASSEESRNQPQHF. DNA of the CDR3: TGTGCCAGCAGTGAAGAAAGCAGGAATCAGCCCCAGCATTTT.

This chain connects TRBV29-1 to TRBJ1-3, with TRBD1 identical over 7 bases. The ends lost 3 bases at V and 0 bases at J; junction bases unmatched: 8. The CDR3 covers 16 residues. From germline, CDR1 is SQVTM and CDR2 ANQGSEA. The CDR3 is CSVDTWDSYSGNTIYF. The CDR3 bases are TGCAGCGTTGATACATGGGACAGCTACTCTGGAAACACCATATATTTT.

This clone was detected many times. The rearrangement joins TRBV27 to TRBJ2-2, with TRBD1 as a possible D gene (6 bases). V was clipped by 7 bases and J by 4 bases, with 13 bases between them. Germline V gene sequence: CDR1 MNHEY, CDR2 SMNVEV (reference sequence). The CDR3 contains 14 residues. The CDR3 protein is CASTQQGSTGELFF. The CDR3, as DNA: TGTGCCAGCACGCAGCAGGGGAGCACCGGGGAGCTGTTTTTT.

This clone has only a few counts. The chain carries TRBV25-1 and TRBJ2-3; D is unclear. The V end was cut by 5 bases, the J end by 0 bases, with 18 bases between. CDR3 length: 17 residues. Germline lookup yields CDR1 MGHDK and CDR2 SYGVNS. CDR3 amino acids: CASSPTPILESTDTQYF. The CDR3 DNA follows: TGTGCCAGCAGTCCAACCCCCATCCTGGAGAGCACAGATACGCAGTATTTT. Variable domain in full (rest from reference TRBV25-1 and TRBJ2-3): EADIYQTPRYLVIGTGKKITLECSQTMGHDKMYWYQQDPGMELHLIHYSYGVNSTEKGDLSSESTVSRIRTEHFPLTLESARPSHTSQYLCASSPTPILESTDTQYFGPGTRLTVL.

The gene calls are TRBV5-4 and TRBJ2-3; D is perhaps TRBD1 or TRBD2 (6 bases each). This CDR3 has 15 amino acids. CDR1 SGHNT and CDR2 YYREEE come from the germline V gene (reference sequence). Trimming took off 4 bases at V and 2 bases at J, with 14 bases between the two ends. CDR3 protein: CASSIRGGHTDTQYF. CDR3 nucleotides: TGTGCCAGCAGCATCAGGGGAGGCCACACAGATACGCAGTATTTT.

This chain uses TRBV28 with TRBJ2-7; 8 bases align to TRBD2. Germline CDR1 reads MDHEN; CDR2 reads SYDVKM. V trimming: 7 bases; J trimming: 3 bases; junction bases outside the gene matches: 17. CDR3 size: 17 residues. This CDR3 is CASTPTLPLGGVYEQYF. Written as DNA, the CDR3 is TGTGCCAGCACCCCAACCCTGCCGCTCGGGGGGGTCTACGAGCAGTACTTC.

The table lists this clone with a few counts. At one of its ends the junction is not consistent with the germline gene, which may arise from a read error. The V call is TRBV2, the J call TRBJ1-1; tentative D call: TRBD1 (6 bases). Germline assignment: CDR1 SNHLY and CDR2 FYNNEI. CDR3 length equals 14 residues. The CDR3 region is CASCDQGGGTEAFF. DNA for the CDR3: TGTGCCAGCTGTGACCAGGGAGGGGGCACTGAAGCTTTCTTT.

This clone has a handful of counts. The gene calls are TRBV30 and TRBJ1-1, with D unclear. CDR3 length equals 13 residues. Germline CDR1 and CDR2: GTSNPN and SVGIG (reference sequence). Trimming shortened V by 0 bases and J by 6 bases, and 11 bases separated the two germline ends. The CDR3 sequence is CAWSVNPWAEAFF. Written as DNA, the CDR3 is TGTGCCTGGAGTGTAAATCCGTGGGCTGAAGCTTTCTTT.

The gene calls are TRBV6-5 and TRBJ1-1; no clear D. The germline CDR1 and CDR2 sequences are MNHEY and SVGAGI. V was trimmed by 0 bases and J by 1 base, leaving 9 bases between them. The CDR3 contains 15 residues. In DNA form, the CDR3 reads TGTGCCAGCAGTTACTCGGCGGCCGGGAACACTGAAGCTTTCTTT. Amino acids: CASSYSAAGNTEAFF.

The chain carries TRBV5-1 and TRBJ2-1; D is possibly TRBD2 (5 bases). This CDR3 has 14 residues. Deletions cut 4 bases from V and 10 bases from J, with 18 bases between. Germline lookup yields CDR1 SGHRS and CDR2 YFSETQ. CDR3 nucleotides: TGCGCCAGCAGCAAAAAACAGAGCGGAACCGAGCAGTTCTTC. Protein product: CASSKKQSGTEQFF.

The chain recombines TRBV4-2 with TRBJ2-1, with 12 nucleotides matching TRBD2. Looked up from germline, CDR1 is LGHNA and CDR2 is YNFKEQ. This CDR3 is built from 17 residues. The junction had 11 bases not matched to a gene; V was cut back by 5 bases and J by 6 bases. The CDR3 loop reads CASSDLWTSGTRNEQFF. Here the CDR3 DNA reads TGTGCCAGCAGCGACCTCTGGACTAGCGGGACCCGCAATGAGCAGTTCTTC.

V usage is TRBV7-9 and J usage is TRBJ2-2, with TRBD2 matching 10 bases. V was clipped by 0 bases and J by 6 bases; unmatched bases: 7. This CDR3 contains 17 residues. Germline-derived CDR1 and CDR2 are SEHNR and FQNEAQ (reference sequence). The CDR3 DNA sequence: TGTGCCAGCAGCTTAGCGCCTAGTCTAGCGGGAGCCGGGGAGCTGTTTTTT. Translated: CASSLAPSLAGAGELFF. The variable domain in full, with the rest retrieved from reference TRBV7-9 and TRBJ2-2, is DTGVSQNPRHKITKRGQNVTFRCDPISEHNRLYWYRQTLGQGPEFLTYFQNEAQLEKSRLLSDRFSAERPKGSFSTLEIQRTEQGDSAMYLCASSLAPSLAGAGELFFGEGSRLTVL.

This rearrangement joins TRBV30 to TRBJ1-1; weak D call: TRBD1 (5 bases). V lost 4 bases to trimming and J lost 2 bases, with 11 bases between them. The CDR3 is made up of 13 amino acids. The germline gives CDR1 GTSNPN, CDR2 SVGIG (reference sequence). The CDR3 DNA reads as TGTGCCTGGATGTTCGACAGCAACACTGAAGCTTTCTTT. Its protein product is CAWMFDSNTEAFF.

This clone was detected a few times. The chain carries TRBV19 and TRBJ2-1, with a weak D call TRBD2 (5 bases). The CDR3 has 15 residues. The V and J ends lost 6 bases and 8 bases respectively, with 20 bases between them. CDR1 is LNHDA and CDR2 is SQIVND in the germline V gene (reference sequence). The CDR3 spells CASRGFGVSADEQFF. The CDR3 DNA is TGTGCCAGTAGGGGTTTCGGGGTCTCGGCGGATGAGCAGTTCTTC.